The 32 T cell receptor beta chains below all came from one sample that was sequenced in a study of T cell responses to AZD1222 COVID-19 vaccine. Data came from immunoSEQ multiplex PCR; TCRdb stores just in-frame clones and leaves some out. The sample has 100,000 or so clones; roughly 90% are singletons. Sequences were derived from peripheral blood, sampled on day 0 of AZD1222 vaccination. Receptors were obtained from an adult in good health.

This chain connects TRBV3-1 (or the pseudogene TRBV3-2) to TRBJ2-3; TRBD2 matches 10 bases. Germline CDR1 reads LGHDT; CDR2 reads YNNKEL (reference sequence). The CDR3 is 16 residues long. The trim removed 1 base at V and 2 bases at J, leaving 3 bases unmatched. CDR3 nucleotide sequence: TGTGCCAGCAGCCAAGCTAGCGGGGGATTCACAGATACGCAGTATTTT. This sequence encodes CASSQASGGFTDTQYF.

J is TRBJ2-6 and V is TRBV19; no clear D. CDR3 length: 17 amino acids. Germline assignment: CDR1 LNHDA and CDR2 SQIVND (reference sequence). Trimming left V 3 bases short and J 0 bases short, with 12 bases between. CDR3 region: CASSISFWASGANVLTF. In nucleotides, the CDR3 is TGTGCCAGTAGTATCTCTTTTTGGGCCTCTGGGGCCAACGTCCTGACTTTC.

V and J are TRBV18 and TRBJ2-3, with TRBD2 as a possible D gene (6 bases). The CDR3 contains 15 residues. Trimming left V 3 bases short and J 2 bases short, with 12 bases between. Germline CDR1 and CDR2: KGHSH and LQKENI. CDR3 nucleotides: TGTGCCAGCTCACCCGGGGCGGGATACACAGATACGCAGTATTTT. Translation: CASSPGAGYTDTQYF.

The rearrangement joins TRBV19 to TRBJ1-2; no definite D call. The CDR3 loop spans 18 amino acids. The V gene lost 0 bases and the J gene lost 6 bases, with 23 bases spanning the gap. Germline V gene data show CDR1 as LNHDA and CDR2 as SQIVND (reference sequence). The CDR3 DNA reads TGTGCCAGTAGTATAGATACACCCAGTTACAGTATGGGAGATGGCTACACCTTC. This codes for CASSIDTPSYSMGDGYTF.

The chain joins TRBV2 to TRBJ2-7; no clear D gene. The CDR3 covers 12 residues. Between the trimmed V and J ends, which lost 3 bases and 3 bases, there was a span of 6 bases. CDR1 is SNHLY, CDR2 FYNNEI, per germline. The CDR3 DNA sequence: TGTGCCAGCAGTGACCTGAGCTACGAGCAGTACTTC. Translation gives CASSDLSYEQYF.

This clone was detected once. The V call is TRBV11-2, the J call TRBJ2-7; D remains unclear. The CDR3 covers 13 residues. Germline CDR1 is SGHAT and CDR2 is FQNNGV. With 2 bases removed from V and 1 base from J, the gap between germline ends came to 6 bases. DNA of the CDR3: TGTGCCAGCAGCTTAAGCTGGTCCTACGAGCAGTACTTC. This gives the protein CASSLSWSYEQYF.

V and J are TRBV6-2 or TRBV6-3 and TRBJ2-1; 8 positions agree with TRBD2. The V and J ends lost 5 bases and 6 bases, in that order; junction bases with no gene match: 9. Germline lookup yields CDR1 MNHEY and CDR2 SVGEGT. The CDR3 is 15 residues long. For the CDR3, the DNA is TGTGCCAGCAGTAGAGCGGGAGCTTCAGGCAATGAGCAGTTCTTC. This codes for CASSRAGASGNEQFF.

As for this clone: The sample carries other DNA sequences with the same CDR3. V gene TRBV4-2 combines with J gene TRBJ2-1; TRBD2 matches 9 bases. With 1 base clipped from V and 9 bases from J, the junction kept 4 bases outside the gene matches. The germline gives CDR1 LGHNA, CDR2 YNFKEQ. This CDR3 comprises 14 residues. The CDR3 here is CASSQGLAGVEQFF. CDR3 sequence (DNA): TGTGCCAGCAGCCAAGGATTAGCGGGAGTTGAGCAGTTCTTC.

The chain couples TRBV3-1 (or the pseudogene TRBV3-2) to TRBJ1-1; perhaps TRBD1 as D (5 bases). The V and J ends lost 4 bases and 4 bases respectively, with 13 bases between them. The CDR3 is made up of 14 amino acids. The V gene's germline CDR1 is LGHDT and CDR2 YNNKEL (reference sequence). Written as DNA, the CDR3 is TGTGCCAGCAGCCGGGGGGAGGGCCGCACTGAAGCTTTCTTT. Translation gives CASSRGEGRTEAFF.

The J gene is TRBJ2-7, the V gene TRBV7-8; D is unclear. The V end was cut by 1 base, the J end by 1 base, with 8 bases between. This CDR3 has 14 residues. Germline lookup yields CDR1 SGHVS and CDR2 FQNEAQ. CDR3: CASSLVGGSYEQYF. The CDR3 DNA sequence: TGTGCCAGCAGCTTAGTGGGCGGATCCTACGAGCAGTACTTC. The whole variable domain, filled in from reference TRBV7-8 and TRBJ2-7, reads GAGVSQSPRYKVAKRGQDVALRCDPISGHVSLFWYQQALGQGPEFLTYFQNEAQLDKSGLPSDRFFAERPEGSVSTLKIQRTQQEDSAVYLCASSLVGGSYEQYFGPGTRLTVT.

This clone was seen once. CDR3 DNA sequence: TGCAGCGTTGGCCTAGGGGGGTTTACTGAAGCTTTCTTT. The encoded protein is CSVGLGGFTEAFF. The genes are TRBV29-1 and TRBJ1-1; TRBD1 is a possible D gene (6 bases). V was shortened by 4 bases and J by 5 bases, with 14 bases between the two germline ends. Germline-derived CDR1 and CDR2 are SQVTM and ANQGSEA. The CDR3 spans 13 residues.

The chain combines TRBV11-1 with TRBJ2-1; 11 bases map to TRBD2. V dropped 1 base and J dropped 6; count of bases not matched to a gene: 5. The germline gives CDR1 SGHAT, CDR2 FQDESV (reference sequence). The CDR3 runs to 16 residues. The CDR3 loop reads CASSLERGTSGNEQFF. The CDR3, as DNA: TGTGCCAGCAGCTTAGAAAGGGGGACTAGCGGCAATGAGCAGTTCTTC.

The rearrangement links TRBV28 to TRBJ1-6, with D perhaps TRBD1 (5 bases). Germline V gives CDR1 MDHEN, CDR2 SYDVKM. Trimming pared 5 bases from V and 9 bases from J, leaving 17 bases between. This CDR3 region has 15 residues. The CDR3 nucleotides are TGTGCCAGCAGTCCTCCGGGGGGATACAGTTCACCCCTCCACTTT. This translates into CASSPPGGYSSPLHF.

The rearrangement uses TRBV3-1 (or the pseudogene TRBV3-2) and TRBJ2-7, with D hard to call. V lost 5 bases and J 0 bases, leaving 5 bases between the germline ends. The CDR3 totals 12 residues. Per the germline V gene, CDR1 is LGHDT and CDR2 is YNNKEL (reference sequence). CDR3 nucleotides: TGTGCCAGCAGCTACTACTCCTACGAGCAGTACTTC. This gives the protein CASSYYSYEQYF.

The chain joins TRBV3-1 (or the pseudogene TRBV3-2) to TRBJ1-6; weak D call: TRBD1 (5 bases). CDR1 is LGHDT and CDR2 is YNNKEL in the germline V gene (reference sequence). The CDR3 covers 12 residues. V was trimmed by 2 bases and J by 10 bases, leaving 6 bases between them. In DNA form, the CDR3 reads TGTGCCAGCAGCCAAACAGGATCACCCCTCCACTTT. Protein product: CASSQTGSPLHF.

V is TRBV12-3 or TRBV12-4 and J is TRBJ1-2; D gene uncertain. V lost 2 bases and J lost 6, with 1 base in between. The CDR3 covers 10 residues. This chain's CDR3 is CASSLNGYTF. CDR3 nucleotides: TGTGCCAGCAGTTTAAATGGCTACACCTTC.

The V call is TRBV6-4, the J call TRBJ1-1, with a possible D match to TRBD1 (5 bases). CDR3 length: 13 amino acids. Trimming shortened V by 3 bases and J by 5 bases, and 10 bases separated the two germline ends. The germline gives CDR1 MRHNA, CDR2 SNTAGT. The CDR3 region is CASSEGWGTEAFF. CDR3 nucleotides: TGTGCCAGCAGTGAAGGCTGGGGGACTGAAGCTTTCTTT.

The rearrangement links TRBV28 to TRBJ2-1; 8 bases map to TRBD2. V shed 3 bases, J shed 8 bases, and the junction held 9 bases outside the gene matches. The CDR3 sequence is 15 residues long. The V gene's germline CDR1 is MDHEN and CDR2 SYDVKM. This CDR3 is CASSFLAGGNDEQFF. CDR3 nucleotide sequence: TGTGCCAGCAGTTTCCTGGCGGGAGGCAACGATGAGCAGTTCTTC.

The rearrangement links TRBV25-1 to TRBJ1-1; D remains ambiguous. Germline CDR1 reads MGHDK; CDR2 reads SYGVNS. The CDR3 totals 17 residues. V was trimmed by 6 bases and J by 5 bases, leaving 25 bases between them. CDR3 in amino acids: CASSFHKLPPRGTEAFF. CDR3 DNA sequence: TGTGCCAGCAGCTTTCACAAGTTGCCCCCTCGTGGGACTGAAGCTTTCTTT.

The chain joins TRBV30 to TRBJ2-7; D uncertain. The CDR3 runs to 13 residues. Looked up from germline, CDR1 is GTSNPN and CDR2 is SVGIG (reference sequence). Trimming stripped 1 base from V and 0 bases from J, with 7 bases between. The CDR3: CAWSARSSYEQYF. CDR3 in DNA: TGTGCCTGGAGTGCCAGGAGCTCCTACGAGCAGTACTTC.

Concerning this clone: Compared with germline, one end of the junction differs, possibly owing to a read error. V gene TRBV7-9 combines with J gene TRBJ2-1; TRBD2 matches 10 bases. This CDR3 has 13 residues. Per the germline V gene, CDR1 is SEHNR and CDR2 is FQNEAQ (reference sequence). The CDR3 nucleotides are TGTGCCAGCAGCCTAGCGGGGGTGCTTGAGCAGTTCTTC. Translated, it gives CASSLAGVLEQFF.

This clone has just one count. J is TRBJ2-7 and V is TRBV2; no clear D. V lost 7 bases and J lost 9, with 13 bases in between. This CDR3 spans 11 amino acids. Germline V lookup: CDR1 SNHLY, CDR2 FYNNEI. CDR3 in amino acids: CASKGSIVQYF. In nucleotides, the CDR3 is TGTGCCAGCAAAGGCAGCATCGTGCAGTACTTC.

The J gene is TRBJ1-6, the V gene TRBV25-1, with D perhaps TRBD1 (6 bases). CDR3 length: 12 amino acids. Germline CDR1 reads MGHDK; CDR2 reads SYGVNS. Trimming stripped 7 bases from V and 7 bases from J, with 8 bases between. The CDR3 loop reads CASTGDNSPLHF. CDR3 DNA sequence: TGTGCCAGCACAGGGGACAATTCACCCCTCCACTTT.

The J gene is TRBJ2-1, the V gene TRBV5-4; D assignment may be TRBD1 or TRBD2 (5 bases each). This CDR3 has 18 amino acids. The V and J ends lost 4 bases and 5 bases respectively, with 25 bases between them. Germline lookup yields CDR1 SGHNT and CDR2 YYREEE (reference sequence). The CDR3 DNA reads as TGTGCCAGCAGCGGATGGTACGTAAGGGGAGATAAGGACAATGAGCAGTTCTTC. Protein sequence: CASSGWYVRGDKDNEQFF.

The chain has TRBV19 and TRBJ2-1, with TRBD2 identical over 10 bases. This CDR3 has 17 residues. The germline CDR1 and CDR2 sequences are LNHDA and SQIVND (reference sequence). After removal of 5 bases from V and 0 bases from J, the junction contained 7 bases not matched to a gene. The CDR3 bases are TGTGCCAGTAGTTCCCTAGCGGGGGCCCACTCCTACAATGAGCAGTTCTTC. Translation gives CASSSLAGAHSYNEQFF.

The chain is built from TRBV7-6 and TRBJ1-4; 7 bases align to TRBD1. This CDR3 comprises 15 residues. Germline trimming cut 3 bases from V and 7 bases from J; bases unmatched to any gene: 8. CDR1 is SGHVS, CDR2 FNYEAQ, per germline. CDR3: CASSLALTGTEKLFF. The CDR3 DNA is TGTGCCAGCAGCTTGGCTCTGACAGGGACTGAAAAACTGTTTTTT. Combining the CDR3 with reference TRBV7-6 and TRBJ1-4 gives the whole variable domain GAGVSQSPRYKVTKRGQDVALRCDPISGHVSLYWYRQALGQGPEFLTYFNYEAQQDKSGLPNDRFSAERPEGSISTLTIQRTEQRDSAMYRCASSLALTGTEKLFFGSGTQLSVL.

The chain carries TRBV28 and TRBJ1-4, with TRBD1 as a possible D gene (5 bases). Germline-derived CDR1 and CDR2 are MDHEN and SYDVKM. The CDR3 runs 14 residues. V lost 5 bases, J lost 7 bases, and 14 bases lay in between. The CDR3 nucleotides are TGTGCCAGCAGTCGGGGGGGTATTGTTGAAAAACTGTTTTTT. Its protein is CASSRGGIVEKLFF. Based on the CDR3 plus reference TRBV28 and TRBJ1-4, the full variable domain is DVKVTQSSRYLVKRTGEKVFLECVQDMDHENMFWYRQDPGLGLRLIYFSYDVKMKEKGDIPEGYSVSREKKERFSLILESASTNQTSMYLCASSRGGIVEKLFFGSGTQLSVL.

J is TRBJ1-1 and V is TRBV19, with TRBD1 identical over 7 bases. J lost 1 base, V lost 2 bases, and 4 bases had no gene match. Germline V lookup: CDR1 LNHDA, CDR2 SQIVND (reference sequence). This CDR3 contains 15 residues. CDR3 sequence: CASSIYQGGNTEAFF. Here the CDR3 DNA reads TGTGCCAGTAGTATATATCAGGGGGGGAACACTGAAGCTTTCTTT.

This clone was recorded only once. The CDR3 DNA reads as TGCGCCAGCAGCCAAGTCCGAAACCTTCGGTTGTCAAAAGGATCACCCCTCCACTTT. It yields the protein CASSQVRNLRLSKGSPLHF. The rearrangement links TRBV4-1 to TRBJ1-6; no clear D gene. CDR1 MGHRA and CDR2 YSYEKL come from the germline V gene. Trimming took off 1 base at V and 10 bases at J, with 26 bases between the two ends. CDR3 length equals 19 residues.

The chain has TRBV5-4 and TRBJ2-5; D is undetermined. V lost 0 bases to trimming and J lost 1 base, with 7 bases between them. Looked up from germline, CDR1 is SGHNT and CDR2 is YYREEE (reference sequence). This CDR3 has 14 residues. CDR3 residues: CASSLEGSQETQYF. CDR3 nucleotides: TGTGCCAGCAGCTTGGAGGGCTCCCAAGAGACCCAGTACTTC.

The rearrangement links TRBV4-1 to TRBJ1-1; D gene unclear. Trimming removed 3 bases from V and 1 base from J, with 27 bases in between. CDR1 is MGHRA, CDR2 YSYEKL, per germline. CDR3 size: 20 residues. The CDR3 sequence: CASSQKSLLRNTEANTEAFF. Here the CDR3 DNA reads TGCGCCAGCAGCCAGAAAAGCCTTTTGAGGAACACTGAAGCGAACACTGAAGCTTTCTTT.

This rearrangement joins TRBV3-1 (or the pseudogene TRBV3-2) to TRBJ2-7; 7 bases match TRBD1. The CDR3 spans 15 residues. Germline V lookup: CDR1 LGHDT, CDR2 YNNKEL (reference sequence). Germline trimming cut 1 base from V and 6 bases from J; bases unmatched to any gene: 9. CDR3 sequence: CASSQATGFIGEQYF. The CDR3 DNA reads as TGTGCCAGCAGCCAAGCGACAGGGTTCATAGGCGAGCAGTACTTC.